This TCR beta chain was retrieved from a study of early T cells in non-severe SARS-CoV-2 infection. The table lists this clonotype with many counts. In germline, CDR1 is KGHSH, CDR2 LQKENI. The trim removed 5 bases at V and 2 bases at J, leaving 7 bases unmatched. This CDR3 spans 15 amino acids. TCRdb recomputed calls from the 5' RACE reads with MiXCR, one row per CDR3 protein. The table lists 65,000 to 90,000 distinct CDR3 sequences, 9.5% to 15% of them singletons. The clonotype originates from an adult who was a healthcare worker with PCR-confirmed SARS-CoV-2 infection or an uninfected control (not recorded which). The chain employs TRBV18 and TRBJ1-1, with TRBD1 identical over 8 bases. Sequencing used whole blood. This CDR3 is CASSTKTGVNTEAFF. In DNA form, the CDR3 reads TGTGCCAGCTCAACGAAGACAGGGGTCAACACTGAAGCTTTCTTT.